This TCR beta chain emerged from a study of CXCR3 chemokines and chemotherapy response in bladder cancer (dated by TCRdb to between 2021 and 2022). Looking at the study overall: The study examined whether intratumoral CXCR3 chemokine system activity predicted chemotherapy response in human bladder cancer.

The library was generated by PCR. Instrument on record: Illumina HiSeq 2500. TCRdb handled the public reads itself, with Q25 trimming in fastp and clone calling in MiXCR, and kept productive beta chains. Rows matching on CDR3 protein sequence are summarized as one entry with the most common DNA and genes. Here the sample has 7,000 to 10,000 distinct CDR3 sequences; roughly 23% occur a single time. The ten biggest clones cover around 8.8% of the sample. This clonotype is characterized as medium-sized (0.01 to 0.1%). The specificity of this receptor is unknown. No quality values exist for individual bases; no much larger clone is one base distant. After removal of 10 bases from V and 6 bases from J, the junction retains 9 bases not matched to a gene. CDR1 and CDR2 are drawn from the germline V gene: MDHEN, SYDVKM. Spanning cysteine to phenylalanine, the CDR3 consists of 15 amino acids. Only CDR3 DNA is held: 45 bases, read in frame from base 1.

The receptor chain draws on TRBV28 and TRBJ2-3; 14 of the junction bases match TRBD2. The source is a human donor with bladder cancer that did not respond to neoadjuvant chemotherapy. Sample acquisition took place from a patient whose treatment included neoadjuvant chemotherapy. The DNA sequence is given as TGTGCCATCCGTGGACTAGCGGGGGGCAGCGATACGCAGTATTTT. Translated, it gives CAIRGLAGGSDTQYF.